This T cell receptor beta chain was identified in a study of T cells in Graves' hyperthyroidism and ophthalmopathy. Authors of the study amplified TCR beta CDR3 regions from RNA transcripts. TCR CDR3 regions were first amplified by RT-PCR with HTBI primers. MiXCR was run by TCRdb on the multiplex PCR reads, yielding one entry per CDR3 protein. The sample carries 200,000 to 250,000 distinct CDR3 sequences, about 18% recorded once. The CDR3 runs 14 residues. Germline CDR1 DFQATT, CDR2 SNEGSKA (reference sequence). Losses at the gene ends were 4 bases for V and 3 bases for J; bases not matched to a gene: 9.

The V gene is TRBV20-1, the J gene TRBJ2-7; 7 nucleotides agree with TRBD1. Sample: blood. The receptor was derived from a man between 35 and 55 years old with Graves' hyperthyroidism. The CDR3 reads CSATRADRIYEQYF. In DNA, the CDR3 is TGCAGTGCTACTCGGGCGGACAGGATCTACGAGCAGTACTTC.